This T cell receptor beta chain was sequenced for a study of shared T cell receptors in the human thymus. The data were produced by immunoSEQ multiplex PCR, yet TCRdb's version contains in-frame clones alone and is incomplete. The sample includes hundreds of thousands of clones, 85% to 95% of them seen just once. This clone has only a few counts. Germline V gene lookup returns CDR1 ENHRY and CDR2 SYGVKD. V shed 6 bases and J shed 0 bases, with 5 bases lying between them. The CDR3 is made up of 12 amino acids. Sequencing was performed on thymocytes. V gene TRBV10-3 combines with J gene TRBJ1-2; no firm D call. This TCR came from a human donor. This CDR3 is CAISQSNYGYTF. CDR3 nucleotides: TGTGCCATCAGCCAGTCTAACTATGGCTACACCTTC.